These 17 T cell receptor beta chains share one sample of origin, sequenced in a study of cytomegalovirus exposure and HLA in healthy donors. Primers for the PCR totalled 60 Vbeta and 13 Jbeta. Assay: immunoSEQ multiplex PCR; the TCRdb copy retains only in-frame clones and omits some. The table has under 150,000 clones, about four fifths seen once. Sequenced sample: PBMCs. These receptors all stem from a young woman in good health and CMV-seronegative.

This clone showed up just once. This chain connects TRBV5-1 to TRBJ1-1; D gene uncertain. Germline CDR1 is SGHRS and CDR2 is YFSETQ. The CDR3 totals 14 residues. V lost 0 bases and J lost 4, with 10 bases in between. CDR3 amino acids: CASSLDGFGTEAFF. CDR3 coding DNA: TGCGCCAGCAGCTTGGACGGGTTTGGCACTGAAGCTTTCTTT.

This sequence joins TRBV7-3 and TRBJ2-1, with TRBD1 as a possible D gene (5 bases). V lost 5 bases, J lost 2 bases, and 13 bases lay in between. The germline CDR1 and CDR2 sequences are SGHTA and FQGTGA. The CDR3 runs 15 residues. CDR3 loop: CASSRDSTTYNEQFF. CDR3 in DNA: TGTGCCAGCAGCCGCGACAGTACTACCTACAATGAGCAGTTCTTC. Drawing the rest from reference TRBV7-3 and TRBJ2-1, the complete variable domain is GAGVSQTPSNKVTEKGKYVELRCDPISGHTALYWYRQSLGQGPEFLIYFQGTGAADDSGLPNDRFFAVRPEGSVSTLKIQRTERGDSAVYLCASSRDSTTYNEQFFGPGTRLTVL.

J is TRBJ2-7 and V is TRBV30, with D perhaps matching TRBD1 (6 bases). Trimming left V 3 bases short and J 3 bases short, with 15 bases between. Germline V gene data show CDR1 as GTSNPN and CDR2 as SVGIG (reference sequence). The CDR3 consists of 14 residues. CDR3 in amino acids: CAWSDQTGFYEQYF. Written as DNA, the CDR3 is TGTGCCTGGAGCGACCAAACAGGGTTCTACGAGCAGTACTTC.

The chain joins TRBV5-1 to TRBJ2-3; D might be TRBD2 (7 bases). Trimming removed 4 bases at V and 4 bases at J, with 13 bases between. Germline values: CDR1 SGHRS, CDR2 YFSETQ. CDR3 length: 14 residues. The CDR3 DNA reads as TGCGCCAGCAGCCCAGAGGGGGGGGCAGATACGCAGTATTTT. This codes for CASSPEGGADTQYF.

The J gene is TRBJ2-5, the V gene TRBV30, with 7 positions matching TRBD1. J lost 0 bases, V lost 0 bases, and 4 bases had no gene match. Germline V gene data show CDR1 as GTSNPN and CDR2 as SVGIG (reference sequence). The CDR3 is 15 amino acids. CDR3 DNA sequence: TGTGCCTGGAGTGTTCGGACAGGAGACCAAGAGACCCAGTACTTC. This translates into CAWSVRTGDQETQYF. Based on the CDR3 plus reference TRBV30 and TRBJ2-5, the full variable domain is SQTIHQWPATLVQPVGSPLSLECTVEGTSNPNLYWYRQAAGRGLQLLFYSVGIGQISSEVPQNLSASRPQDRQFILSSKKLLLSDSGFYLCAWSVRTGDQETQYFGPGTRLLVL.

The chain carries TRBV5-6 and TRBJ2-7; the match to TRBD2 covers 8 bases. The V and J ends lost 0 bases and 4 bases, in that order; junction bases with no gene match: 9. This CDR3 comprises 16 residues. Germline loops: CDR1 SGHDT, CDR2 YYEEEE. The CDR3 nucleotides are TGTGCCAGCAGCTTGGGAGCGGGGGCCCTATGGTACGAGCAGTACTTC. Its protein product is CASSLGAGALWYEQYF.

In its sample, this clone was seen once. The V and J genes are TRBV7-8 and TRBJ2-3; D not resolved. Germline loops: CDR1 SGHVS, CDR2 FQNEAQ. CDR3 length: 16 amino acids. Between the trimmed V and J ends, which lost 1 base and 2 bases, there was a span of 13 bases. CDR3 nucleotides: TGTGCCAGCAGCTTAGACTCGCACGTTATCACAGATACGCAGTATTTT. As protein: CASSLDSHVITDTQYF.

V and J are TRBV27 and TRBJ1-2; D might be TRBD1 (6 bases). Germline lookup yields CDR1 MNHEY and CDR2 SMNVEV (reference sequence). The CDR3 spans 15 residues. The V and J ends lost 3 bases and 5 bases respectively, with 16 bases between them. DNA for the CDR3: TGTGCCAGCAGTTTCGATAGACAGGTTTGGTATGGCTACACCTTC. This gives the protein CASSFDRQVWYGYTF.

This clone showed up just once. This chain joins TRBV7-2 and TRBJ1-4; 11 bases match TRBD1. Germline V gene lookup returns CDR1 SGHTA and CDR2 FQGNSA. This CDR3 is built from 15 residues. V lost 1 base, J lost 7 bases, and 2 bases stayed unmatched. CDR3 coding DNA: TGTGCCAGCAGCTTAGTTGGGACAGGGGGTGAAAAACTGTTTTTT. It encodes CASSLVGTGGEKLFF.

The sample holds one count of this clone. The chain couples TRBV5-5 to TRBJ2-3, with D maybe TRBD1 (6 bases). V lost 4 bases and J lost 11, with 23 bases in between. Germline lookup yields CDR1 SGHKS and CDR2 YYEKEE (reference sequence). The CDR3 consists of 15 residues. This chain's CDR3 is CASSRQGIGPSGQYF. CDR3 DNA: TGTGCCAGCAGCCGGCAGGGGATTGGCCCCTCAGGGCAGTATTTT.

The V call is TRBV6-1, the J call TRBJ2-1, with TRBD2 as a possible D gene (7 bases). This CDR3 contains 14 residues. Germline values: CDR1 MNHNS, CDR2 SASEGT. V lost 3 bases and J lost 6, with 12 bases in between. CDR3 sequence (DNA): TGTGCCAGCAGTGAGGGGGAGGGGGGCAATGAGCAGTTCTTC. It specifies CASSEGEGGNEQFF.

V usage is TRBV25-1 and J usage is TRBJ2-7; 8 nucleotides match TRBD1. V gave up 1 base and J gave up 5 bases; unmatched junction bases: 10. Germline CDR1 MGHDK, CDR2 SYGVNS. The CDR3 is 16 amino acids. The CDR3: CASSELRGQGGNEQYF. The DNA of the CDR3 is TGTGCCAGCAGTGAATTGCGCGGACAGGGCGGAAACGAGCAGTACTTC.

The chain uses TRBV28 and TRBJ2-7, with 8 bases matching TRBD1. Trimming took 5 bases from V and 0 from J; bases not matched to a gene: 6. CDR3 length equals 15 residues. Germline assignment: CDR1 MDHEN and CDR2 SYDVKM. CDR3 nucleotide sequence: TGTGCCAGCAGTCCCTCGGGACAGGCCTCCTACGAGCAGTACTTC. Translated: CASSPSGQASYEQYF.

The chain couples TRBV30 to TRBJ1-6; 10 nucleotides match TRBD1. V trimming: 4 bases; J trimming: 7 bases; junction bases outside the gene matches: 7. The germline CDR1 and CDR2 sequences are GTSNPN and SVGIG (reference sequence). CDR3 length: 15 amino acids. The CDR3 nucleotides are TGTGCCTGGACCGCACCGGGACAGGGGAATTCACCCCTCCACTTT. This encodes CAWTAPGQGNSPLHF.

This chain links TRBV29-1 with TRBJ2-7; tentative D call: TRBD2 (6 bases). Trimming took off 5 bases at V and 4 bases at J, with 15 bases between the two ends. The length of the CDR3 is 13 residues. CDR1 is SQVTM, CDR2 ANQGSEA, per germline. The CDR3 nucleotides are TGCAGCGTTAAAACGGGACTGGGGTACGAGCAGTACTTC. Amino acids: CSVKTGLGYEQYF.

The chain links TRBV6-4 to TRBJ1-2; 10 nucleotides agree with TRBD1. The CDR3 consists of 15 residues. Germline V gene sequence: CDR1 MRHNA, CDR2 SNTAGT. V lost 0 bases to trimming and J lost 5 bases; unmatched junction nucleotides: 3. CDR3: CASSDSPGQGYGYTF. CDR3 coding DNA: TGTGCCAGCAGTGACTCCCCGGGACAGGGGTATGGCTACACCTTC.

With regard to this clone: Different DNA sequences within this sample yield the same CDR3. J is TRBJ2-3 and V is TRBV7-2; 8 bases match TRBD1. CDR1 SGHTA and CDR2 FQGNSA come from the germline V gene. The V gene end was trimmed by 3 bases and the J gene end by 6 bases; junction bases not matched to a gene: 11. CDR3 length: 16 amino acids. The chain's CDR3 is CASSFSWQGAGDTQYF. The CDR3 coding sequence is TGTGCCAGCAGCTTCTCTTGGCAGGGGGCCGGGGATACGCAGTATTTT. Using reference TRBV7-2 and TRBJ2-3 for the parts outside the CDR3, the full variable domain is GAGVSQSPSNKVTEKGKDVELRCDPISGHTALYWYRQSLGQGLEFLIYFQGNSAPDKSGLPSDRFSAERTGGSVSTLTIQRTQQEDSAVYLCASSFSWQGAGDTQYFGPGTRLTVL.